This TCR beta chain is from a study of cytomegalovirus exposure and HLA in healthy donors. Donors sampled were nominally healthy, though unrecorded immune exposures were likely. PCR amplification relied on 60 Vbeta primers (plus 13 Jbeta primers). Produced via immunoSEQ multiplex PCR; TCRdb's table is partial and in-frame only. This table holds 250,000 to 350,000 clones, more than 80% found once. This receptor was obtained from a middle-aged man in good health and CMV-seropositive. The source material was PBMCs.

Written as DNA, the CDR3 is TGTGCCACCAGCAGAGATTACTCAGGGGTCCATGGCTACACCTTC. Amino acids: CATSRDYSGVHGYTF. V usage is TRBV15 and J usage is TRBJ1-2; weak D call: TRBD1 (6 bases). The V gene lost 0 bases and the J gene lost 6 bases, with 14 bases spanning the gap. This CDR3 spans 15 amino acids. In germline, CDR1 is LNHNV, CDR2 YYDKDF (reference sequence). Full variable domain (outside the CDR3, taken from reference TRBV15 and TRBJ1-2): DAMVIQNPRYQVTQFGKPVTLSCSQTLNHNVMYWYQQKSSQAPKLLFHYYDKDFNNEADTPDNFQSRRPNTSFCFLDIRSPGLGDTAMYLCATSRDYSGVHGYTFGSGTRLTVV.